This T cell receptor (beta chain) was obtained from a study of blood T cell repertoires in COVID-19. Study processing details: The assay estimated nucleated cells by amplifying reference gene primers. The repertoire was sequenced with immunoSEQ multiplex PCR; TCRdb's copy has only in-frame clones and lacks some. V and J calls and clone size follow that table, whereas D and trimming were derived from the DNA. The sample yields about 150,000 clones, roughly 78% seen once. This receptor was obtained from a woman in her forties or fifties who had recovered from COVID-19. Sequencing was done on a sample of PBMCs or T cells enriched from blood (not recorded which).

As DNA, the CDR3 is TGTGCCAGCGGGACAACTGATAATTCACCCCTCCACTTT. Residues: CASGTTDNSPLHF. This chain uses TRBV3-1 (or the pseudogene TRBV3-2) with TRBJ1-6; possibly TRBD1 for D (6 bases). This CDR3 comprises 13 residues. Germline V gene sequence: CDR1 LGHDT, CDR2 YNNKEL (reference sequence). V gave up 8 bases and J gave up 5 bases, with 10 bases separating them.